This T cell receptor beta chain was sequenced in a study of Ad26.COV2.S vaccination and SARS-CoV-2 variants. In the study overall: Dosing was one shot or two shots 56 days apart.

The treatment was: roughly 19 received Ad26.COV2.S at low or high dose, single or two shots; about 5 received placebo; per-sample allocation not given. Day 63 after the first injection of vaccine or placebo was the sampling time. The donor was a Boston adult aged 18-55 years. What was given as vaccine was an Ad26 vector encoding Wuhan-strain SARS-CoV-2 spike. General study points: Reports say spike-specific CD8+ and CD4+ T cell responses covered substantial breadth after vaccination.

The method was immunoSEQ multiplex PCR; TCRdb's version includes in-frame clones alone and lacks a portion of them. Of a few hundred thousand clones in the sample, roughly 90% were seen once. On this clone itself: Its specificity is not known.

Germline CDR1 is SGHRS and CDR2 is YFSETQ. V was cut by 0 bases and J by 2 bases, with 8 bases left in between. This CDR3 contains 15 residues. The gene calls are TRBV5-1 and TRBJ2-2; D is unclear. The receptor's source is a person aged 18-65 years who received the Ad26.COV2.S COVID-19 vaccine or a placebo. The sample here was peripheral blood, taken in a trial of Ad26.COV2.S vaccine versus placebo. This CDR3 is CASSLAQKNTGELFF. For the CDR3, the DNA is TGCGCCAGCAGCTTGGCTCAGAAAAACACCGGGGAGCTGTTTTTT.